The 13 T cell receptor beta chains presented below share a single source sample, sequenced in a study of OX40 agonist ivuxolimab in advanced cancers. Profiling relied on immunoSEQ multiplex PCR, and the TCRdb table lists in-frame clones only, not all of them. This table holds 20,000 to 25,000 clones, 88% found once. The sample was CD4+ or CD8+ T cells sorted from blood, taken in a trial of the OX40 agonist ivuxolimab. The receptors were sampled from an adult with an advanced solid tumor such as melanoma, head and neck, liver or kidney cancer.

This chain links TRBV13 with TRBJ1-2; 7 bases match TRBD1. Trimming cost V 5 bases and J 4 bases; bases outside gene matches: 7. Germline V gene lookup returns CDR1 PRHDT and CDR2 FYEKMQ (reference sequence). The CDR3 spans 14 residues. The CDR3 nucleotides read TGTGCCAGCAGCCCACAACAGGGGATCTATGGCTACACCTTC. This codes for CASSPQQGIYGYTF.

V and J are TRBV6-1 and TRBJ2-7, with TRBD1 identical over 9 bases. Unmatched junction bases numbered 8, after V lost 5 bases and J lost 6 bases. CDR3 length: 14 amino acids. Germline V lookup: CDR1 MNHNS, CDR2 SASEGT. The CDR3 DNA reads as TGTGCCAGCAGTACTTACAGGGGGCGTCCCGAGCAGTACTTC. Amino acids: CASSTYRGRPEQYF.

The chain has TRBV18 and TRBJ2-5; maybe TRBD2 (6 bases). Trimming left V 5 bases short and J 5 bases short, with 15 bases between. Germline CDR1 KGHSH, CDR2 LQKENI. There are 14 residues in the CDR3. CDR3 region: CASSVLGGAETQYF. The CDR3, as DNA: TGTGCCAGCTCAGTCCTCGGGGGTGCTGAGACCCAGTACTTC.

The V gene is TRBV14, the J gene TRBJ2-3; 9 bases are a match to TRBD2. The germline V gene has CDR1 SGHDN and CDR2 FVKESK. J lost 5 bases, V lost 0 bases, and 3 bases had no gene match. The CDR3 is 15 amino acids. CDR3 sequence reads: CASSQDPSGVDTQYF. The CDR3 coding sequence is TGTGCCAGCAGCCAAGATCCTAGCGGGGTAGATACGCAGTATTTT.

The chain carries TRBV6-1 and TRBJ2-5; TRBD2 agrees at 8 bases. With the DNA end fitting TRBJ2-7 better, the J assignment may be wrong. This CDR3 region has 15 residues. The germline V gene has CDR1 MNHNS and CDR2 SASEGT. This chain's CDR3 is CASSELRGALGEQYF. DNA for the CDR3: TGTGCCAGCAGTGAATTGCGGGGGGCGCTAGGCGAGCAGTACTTC.

The V and J genes are TRBV7-2 and TRBJ2-1; D is possibly TRBD1 (6 bases). The CDR3 has 14 amino acids. CDR1 is SGHTA, CDR2 FQGNSA, per germline. V lost 5 bases to trimming and J lost 8 bases, with 16 bases between them. The CDR3 loop is CASSPITGFHEQFF. As DNA, the CDR3 is TGTGCCAGCAGCCCCATTACAGGGTTCCATGAGCAGTTCTTC.

The genes are TRBV2 and TRBJ2-3, with no clear D. The CDR3 contains 16 residues. V was clipped by 3 bases and J by 0 bases, with 13 bases between them. Germline CDR1 and CDR2: SNHLY and FYNNEI. The CDR3 DNA reads TGTGCCAGCAGTGATTACGGCGCCACTAGCACAGATACGCAGTATTTT. It specifies CASSDYGATSTDTQYF. The variable domain in full, completed from reference TRBV2 and TRBJ2-3, reads EPEVTQTPSHQVTQMGQEVILRCVPISNHLYFYWYRQILGQKVEFLVSFYNNEISEKSEIFDDQFSVERPDGSNFTLKIRSTKLEDSAMYFCASSDYGATSTDTQYFGPGTRLTVL.

The chain links TRBV7-9 to TRBJ2-2; D remains unclear. This CDR3 region has 16 residues. Deletions cut 4 bases from V and 0 bases from J, with 12 bases between. Germline V CDR1 and CDR2: SEHNR, FQNEAQ (reference sequence). The CDR3 sequence is CASSSLERSNTGELFF. CDR3 in DNA: TGTGCCAGCAGCTCCCTCGAGAGATCGAACACCGGGGAGCTGTTTTTT. Full variable domain (missing parts from reference TRBV7-9 and TRBJ2-2): DTGVSQNPRHKITKRGQNVTFRCDPISEHNRLYWYRQTLGQGPEFLTYFQNEAQLEKSRLLSDRFSAERPKGSFSTLEIQRTEQGDSAMYLCASSSLERSNTGELFFGEGSRLTVL.

V usage is TRBV5-6 and J usage is TRBJ2-1; 7 nucleotides agree with TRBD1. CDR3 length equals 15 residues. Germline V gene lookup returns CDR1 SGHDT and CDR2 YYEEEE. V was clipped by 0 bases and J by 6 bases; unmatched bases: 6. CDR3 sequence reads: CASSLEQGPLNEQFF. For the CDR3, the DNA is TGTGCCAGCAGCTTGGAACAGGGGCCTCTCAATGAGCAGTTCTTC.

J is TRBJ1-1 and V is TRBV2; 8 bases align to TRBD1. The CDR3 loop spans 13 amino acids. V dropped 6 bases and J dropped 5; count of bases not matched to a gene: 5. The V gene's germline CDR1 is SNHLY and CDR2 FYNNEI. The CDR3 spells CASRGQGWTEAFF. CDR3 bases: TGTGCCAGCAGAGGACAGGGATGGACTGAAGCTTTCTTT.

The chain couples TRBV7-9 to TRBJ2-1; the D gene is possibly TRBD2 (6 bases). CDR1 and CDR2 from the germline V gene are SEHNR and FQNEAQ (reference sequence). V was cut by 0 bases and J by 7 bases, with 13 bases left in between. There are 15 residues in the CDR3. CDR3 region: CASSLAAGSANEQFF. The CDR3 bases are TGTGCCAGCAGCTTAGCGGCGGGATCTGCAAATGAGCAGTTCTTC.

This sequence joins TRBV12-5 and TRBJ2-7; the match to TRBD2 covers 12 bases. The V gene end was trimmed by 3 bases and the J gene end by 1 base; junction bases not matched to a gene: 7. The CDR3 has 17 residues. Germline V gives CDR1 LGHNT, CDR2 FRNRAP. The CDR3, as DNA: TGTGCTAGTGGTTTTACTAGCGGGGGGCCACTTTCCTACGAGCAGTACTTC. It encodes CASGFTSGGPLSYEQYF. Supplemented by reference TRBV12-5 and TRBJ2-7, the full variable domain reads DARVTQTPRHKVTEMGQEVTMRCQPILGHNTVFWYRQTMMQGLELLAYFRNRAPLDDSGMPKDRFSAEMPDATLATLKIQPSEPRDSAVYFCASGFTSGGPLSYEQYFGPGTRLTVT.

The chain joins TRBV18 to TRBJ2-3; TRBD2 agrees at 7 bases. The trim removed 6 bases at V and 2 bases at J, leaving 17 bases unmatched. Germline assignment: CDR1 KGHSH and CDR2 LQKENI. The CDR3 has 18 residues. CDR3 sequence: CASSQTDAGGVLTDTQYF. Here the CDR3 DNA reads TGTGCCAGCTCCCAGACTGATGCTGGGGGGGTCCTCACAGATACGCAGTATTTT.